The text below deals with one TCR beta chain. Its antigen is not identified. The record originates from a study of T cell responses to AZD1222 COVID-19 vaccine. Using immunoSEQ multiplex PCR, the repertoire was profiled, and TCRdb retains in-frame clones only, with some absent. The table shows tens of thousands of clones, with 60% to 85% occurring only once. V was pared by 7 bases and J by 0 bases, with 4 bases between. Germline V lookup: CDR1 MNHEY, CDR2 SVGAGI. The CDR3 has 11 amino acids. Notes on the study in general: It should be noted that donors were predominantly white British and more often female, and clonal diversity was possibly underestimated. Vaccine-related CD4 TCRs covered spike, predominating at 160-218 and 743-854. At study baseline, merely five or six AZD1222 recipients were seropositive. Vaccination with two AZD1222 doses was followed by a rise in Spike-specific TCR breadth and depth.

This chain joins TRBV6-5 and TRBJ2-7; no reliable D call. The sequence derives from an adult who received the AZD1222 COVID-19 vaccine. The source was peripheral blood, collected 28 days after the second AZD1222 dose. Here the CDR3 DNA reads TGTGCCAGCACAGACTCCTACGAGCAGTACTTC. It translates to CASTDSYEQYF.